Following are 13 T cell receptor beta chains from one sample sequenced in a study of monozygotic twins with inflammatory bowel disease. TCRdb reprocessed the 5' RACE reads and stores each CDR3 protein as one record, lacking DNA. This repertoire comprises hundreds of thousands of distinct CDR3 sequences; its ten largest clones make up approximately 2.4%. The sequenced material came from blood. The receptors derive from a human donor with ulcerative colitis or Crohn's disease, or a healthy co-twin of an affected twin (not recorded which).

The chain has TRBV6-5 and TRBJ2-7. The CDR3 has 15 amino acids. The V gene's germline CDR1 is MNHEY and CDR2 SVGAGI. CDR3 protein: CASSYSGVSSYEQYF.

V is TRBV5-1 and J is TRBJ1-1; without DNA, the TCRdb call of TRBD1 cannot be checked. CDR3 length: 15 residues. Germline lookup yields CDR1 SGHRS and CDR2 YFSETQ. CDR3 loop: CASSRPTQTNTEAFF.

V is TRBV10-3 and J is TRBJ2-5; with no DNA, the TCRdb D assignment of TRBD1 cannot be verified. Germline CDR1 ENHRY, CDR2 SYGVKD. The CDR3 spans 13 residues. The CDR3: CAISPTGQETQYF.

The genes are TRBV5-1 and TRBJ2-5; TCRdb proposes TRBD1, but this gene call is untestable without DNA. The germline gives CDR1 SGHRS, CDR2 YFSETQ. The CDR3 extends over 15 amino acids. The CDR3 reads CASSLDRVWQETQYF.

The chain employs TRBV7-9 and TRBJ2-7. There are 13 residues in the CDR3. Germline V lookup: CDR1 SEHNR, CDR2 FQNEAQ (reference sequence). This CDR3 reads CASSLQVSGEQYF.

This rearrangement joins TRBV12-3 or TRBV12-4 to TRBJ2-2; no DNA is available, so the TRBD2 call from TCRdb remains unchecked. This CDR3 contains 14 residues. This CDR3 is CASRRGGYTGELFF.

The V gene is TRBV5-5, the J gene TRBJ2-1. This CDR3 has 13 residues. Per the germline V gene, CDR1 is SGHKS and CDR2 is YYEKEE (reference sequence). The CDR3 sequence is CASSFGVGNEQFF.

The chain joins TRBV11-2 to TRBJ2-7; absent DNA, TCRdb's TRBD1 call cannot be checked. The CDR3 runs 16 residues. Per the germline V gene, CDR1 is SGHAT and CDR2 is FQNNGV. CDR3 loop: CASSLEGGGERREQYF.

The chain couples TRBV9 to TRBJ2-5; as DNA is missing, the TRBD1 call by TCRdb cannot be tested. This CDR3 region has 14 residues. Germline CDR1 reads SGDLS; CDR2 reads YYNGEE. The CDR3 here is CASSPSLGGETQYF.

The chain combines TRBV19 with TRBJ1-1. Germline V gene sequence: CDR1 LNHDA, CDR2 SQIVND (reference sequence). The CDR3 has 13 amino acids. This chain's CDR3 is CASSIRPNTEAFF.

The V gene is TRBV6-1, the J gene TRBJ2-5; TCRdb designates TRBD1, a call that cannot be tested without DNA. CDR1 and CDR2 (germline): MNHNS, SASEGT. The CDR3 runs to 15 residues. Here the CDR3 reads CASSEAQLRGETQYF.

This chain links TRBV20-1 with TRBJ2-3; TCRdb's D call of TRBD1 is untestable without DNA. Germline V lookup: CDR1 DFQATT, CDR2 SNEGSKA (reference sequence). This CDR3 contains 16 residues. The CDR3 protein is CSARYLSRGYTDTQYF.

This sequence joins TRBV11-3 and TRBJ2-3; TCRdb lists TRBD2, though no DNA is available to test this call. Germline V CDR1 and CDR2: SGHNT, YENEEA. The CDR3 has 17 amino acids. This chain's CDR3 is CASSFSRGGRAVDTQYF. The variable domain in full, completed from reference TRBV11-3 and TRBJ2-3, reads EAGVVQSPRYKIIEKKQPVAFWCNPISGHNTLYWYLQNLGQGPELLIRYENEEAVDDSQLPKDRFSAERLKGVDSTLKIQPAELGDSAVYLCASSFSRGGRAVDTQYFGPGTRLTVL.